The present entry profiles one T cell receptor beta chain with its context. Its antigen is currently unknown. The record originates from a study of T cell responses to AZD1222 COVID-19 vaccine. About the research overall: Combined were second doses at about 4 or about 12 weeks. The study's findings and limits: Clonal diversity may have been underestimated in mostly white British donors. Reports say nearly half of spike-specific TCRs go after unmutated variant regions. Regions 160-218 and 743-854 dominated among vaccine-associated CD4 TCRs spanning spike.

This CDR3 has 14 amino acids. Germline assignment: CDR1 LNHDA and CDR2 SQIVND (reference sequence). V lost 2 bases to trimming and J lost 0 bases, with 7 bases between them. Sequenced by immunoSEQ multiplex PCR; TCRdb stores in-frame clones only, minus some. The sample shows over 55,000 clones, roughly 84% of them seen only once. This sample comprised peripheral blood, obtained on day 0 of AZD1222 vaccination. This clonotype was obtained from an adult in good health. V and J are TRBV19 and TRBJ1-1; D gene uncertain. The CDR3 sequence is CASSIQRMNTEAFF. In nucleotides, the CDR3 is TGTGCCAGTAGTATACAACGGATGAACACTGAAGCTTTCTTT.